This T cell receptor beta chain came from a study of shared clonotypes between healthy human individuals. Study information: Three CD4 naive, three CD4 memory, two CD8 naive and one CD8 memory plate were used per donor.

Naivety among CD8 cells was defined by CD45RO negativity and positive CCR7 selection, thereby excluding terminally differentiated effector memory CD45RA+ cells. All of the donors resided in Nashville, Tennessee, and each was a Caucasian adult. TCRdb keeps only in-frame clones here, not all; method: immunoSEQ multiplex PCR. Here the sample spans about 700,000 clones, under 95% being singletons. The CDR3 runs to 15 residues. The germline V gene encodes CDR1 MDHEN and CDR2 SYDVKM. The trim removed 6 bases at V and 2 bases at J, leaving 9 bases unmatched. The sample was naive CD8+ T cells sorted from blood. This clonotype was obtained from a man younger than 45 in good health. The V gene is TRBV28, the J gene TRBJ2-5; 7 nucleotides match TRBD2. The CDR3 DNA is TGTGCCAGCAGAACCCAGCGGGGCCTTCAAGAGACCCAGTACTTC. As protein: CASRTQRGLQETQYF.